A single sample gave rise to the 18 T cell receptor beta chains below, sequenced in a study of identical twins. From the 5' RACE reads, TCRdb called clonotypes with MiXCR, one entry per CDR3 protein. The sample has about 160,000 distinct CDR3 sequences, under 4.5% seen once. The sequencing sample was made of memory T cells sorted from blood. These receptors were taken from a man younger than 35 in good health.

This clonotype was recorded at least ten times. This chain links TRBV7-9 with TRBJ2-7; TRBD2 matches at 8 bases. CDR3 length: 15 residues. From germline, CDR1 is SEHNR and CDR2 FQNEAQ (reference sequence). Losses at the gene ends were 3 bases for V and 6 bases for J; bases not matched to a gene: 10. The CDR3: CASSLRGERETEQYF. CDR3 DNA sequence: TGTGCCAGCAGCTTGCGCGGCGAGCGGGAGACCGAGCAGTACTTC.

In its sample, this clonotype was seen many times. This chain connects TRBV29-1 to TRBJ1-1; D might be TRBD1 (5 bases). Germline V CDR1 and CDR2: SQVTM, ANQGSEA. The CDR3 runs to 11 residues. The V end was cut by 4 bases, the J end by 7 bases, with 10 bases between. The CDR3 loop is CSVGGKGEAFF. The CDR3 DNA sequence: TGCAGCGTTGGGGGGAAGGGTGAAGCTTTCTTT.

In this sample, this clonotype turned up many times. The CDR3 loop is CASSLEQGGSPLHF. In DNA form, the CDR3 reads TGCGCCAGCAGCTTGGAGCAGGGTGGGTCACCCCTCCACTTT. The chain recombines TRBV5-1 with TRBJ1-6; tentative D call: TRBD1 (5 bases). Germline values: CDR1 SGHRS, CDR2 YFSETQ. V was pared by 0 bases and J by 10 bases, with 11 bases between. The CDR3 length is 14 residues.

Many counts were recorded for this clonotype. The gene calls are TRBV7-2 and TRBJ2-3; D unclear. Germline V gene data show CDR1 as SGHTA and CDR2 as FQGNSA. Deletions cut 1 base from V and 8 bases from J, with 7 bases between. The CDR3 has 12 residues. The CDR3 region is CASSLDRFTQYF. DNA of the CDR3: TGTGCCAGCAGCTTAGATCGGTTTACGCAGTATTTT. The full variable domain, in which reference TRBV7-2 and TRBJ2-3 provide the parts outside the CDR3, is GAGVSQSPSNKVTEKGKDVELRCDPISGHTALYWYRQSLGQGLEFLIYFQGNSAPDKSGLPSDRFSAERTGGSVSTLTIQRTQQEDSAVYLCASSLDRFTQYFGPGTRLTVL.

This clonotype was observed at least ten times. CDR3 coding DNA: TGCAGTGCTAGAGATCCAGGGAGCTCCTACAATGAGCAGTTCTTC. Translating it yields CSARDPGSSYNEQFF. The rearrangement joins TRBV20-1 to TRBJ2-1; D possibly matches TRBD1 or TRBD2 (5 bases each). The germline V and J ends were trimmed by 0 bases and 0 bases, with 9 bases remaining between them. The CDR3 has 15 amino acids. CDR1 is DFQATT, CDR2 SNEGSKA, per germline (reference sequence).

At least ten counts were recorded for this clonotype. The chain links TRBV27 to TRBJ1-1; D unresolved. This CDR3 region has 14 residues. CDR1 and CDR2 from the germline V gene are MNHEY and SMNVEV (reference sequence). V gave up 4 bases and J gave up 0 bases, with 9 bases separating them. CDR3 bases: TGTGCCAGCAGTTCCTGGACCCTGAACACTGAAGCTTTCTTT. It yields the protein CASSSWTLNTEAFF.

Ten or more counts support this clonotype. V and J are TRBV19 and TRBJ1-1, with 8 positions matching TRBD1. The CDR3 has 12 amino acids. The germline V gene has CDR1 LNHDA and CDR2 SQIVND (reference sequence). J lost 3 bases, V lost 6 bases, and 0 bases had no gene match. CDR3 bases: TGTGCCAGTAGGGACAGGGACACTGAAGCTTTCTTT. Protein: CASRDRDTEAFF.

This chain joins TRBV7-6 and TRBJ2-5, with D possibly being TRBD1 (6 bases). This CDR3 comprises 16 residues. Between the trimmed V and J ends, which lost 1 base and 5 bases, there was a span of 17 bases. Germline V lookup: CDR1 SGHVS, CDR2 FNYEAQ. CDR3 in DNA: TGTGCCAGCAGCTTAGGGCGGACAGTTAGGGGCGAGACCCAGTACTTC. Translation gives CASSLGRTVRGETQYF.

This clonotype was seen a handful of times. The rearrangement uses TRBV7-9 and TRBJ2-3, with D possibly matching TRBD2 (6 bases). CDR1 and CDR2 from the germline V gene are SEHNR and FQNEAQ (reference sequence). Between the trimmed V and J ends, which lost 1 base and 9 bases, there was a span of 11 bases. The CDR3 runs to 13 residues. CDR3: CASSLGELATQYF. CDR3 nucleotides: TGTGCCAGCAGCTTAGGCGAACTAGCCACGCAGTATTTT.

This clonotype has at least ten counts. The chain is built from TRBV6-2 or TRBV6-3 and TRBJ2-1; TRBD2 agrees at 14 bases. The CDR3 extends over 17 amino acids. CDR1 and CDR2 from the germline V gene are MNHEY and SVGEGT. Trimming cost V 2 bases and J 7 bases; bases outside gene matches: 7. CDR3 in amino acids: CASSYPPGLAGVNEQFF. Written as DNA, the CDR3 is TGTGCCAGCAGTTACCCCCCGGGACTAGCGGGAGTAAATGAGCAGTTCTTC.

This clonotype was recorded many times. The chain has TRBV5-6 and TRBJ2-1, with D possibly TRBD1 on 5 matching bases. The CDR3 spans 15 residues. CDR1 is SGHDT and CDR2 is YYEEEE in the germline V gene. Trimming left V 1 base short and J 8 bases short, with 16 bases between. CDR3 DNA sequence: TGTGCCAGCAGCTTGTCCCCCCCACTGGGGCATGAGCAGTTCTTC. This sequence encodes CASSLSPPLGHEQFF.

Ten or more counts support this clonotype. The chain carries TRBV7-7 and TRBJ2-7, with D uncertain. This CDR3 contains 13 residues. CDR1 and CDR2 from the germline V gene are SSHAT and FNYEAQ (reference sequence). Trimming pared 2 bases from V and 6 bases from J, leaving 11 bases between. CDR3 nucleotide sequence: TGTGCCAGCAGCTTATCGGGCCTGGGCGAGCAGTACTTC. This codes for CASSLSGLGEQYF. The full variable domain, its missing parts supplied by reference TRBV7-7 and TRBJ2-7, is GAGVSQSPRYKVTKRGQDVTLRCDPISSHATLYWYQQALGQGPEFLTYFNYEAQPDKSGLPSDRFSAERPEGSISTLTIQRTEQRDSAMYRCASSLSGLGEQYFGPGTRLTVT.

This clonotype was seen at least ten times. The CDR3: CSASLYNEQFF. For the CDR3, the DNA is TGCAGTGCTAGTCTCTACAATGAGCAGTTCTTC. The genes are TRBV20-1 and TRBJ2-1; no clear D gene. CDR1 is DFQATT and CDR2 is SNEGSKA in the germline V gene (reference sequence). V was cut by 3 bases and J by 3 bases, with 3 bases left in between. The CDR3 length is 11 residues.

At least ten counts were recorded for this clonotype. The rearrangement links TRBV5-8 to TRBJ2-2; the D gene is possibly TRBD1 (5 bases). Between the trimmed V and J ends, which lost 1 base and 4 bases, there was a span of 17 bases. CDR3 size: 17 residues. Germline CDR1 is SGHTS and CDR2 is YDEGEE. This chain's CDR3 is CASSLSGVGAVTGELFF. As DNA, the CDR3 is TGTGCCAGCAGCTTGAGTGGTGTAGGGGCGGTCACCGGGGAGCTGTTTTTT. Drawing the rest from reference TRBV5-8 and TRBJ2-2, the complete variable domain is EAGVTQSPTHLIKTRGQQATLRCSPISGHTSVYWYQQALGLGLQFLLWYDEGEERNRGNFPPRFSGRQFPNYSSELNVNALELEDSALYLCASSLSGVGAVTGELFFGEGSRLTVL.

This clonotype was recorded at least ten times. The J gene is TRBJ2-1, the V gene TRBV5-1; TRBD1 agrees at 8 bases. J lost 9 bases, V lost 0 bases, and 5 bases had no gene match. The germline V gene encodes CDR1 SGHRS and CDR2 YFSETQ. The CDR3 is made up of 14 amino acids. Written as DNA, the CDR3 is TGCGCCAGCAGCTTGGGCGCAGGGGGCGGTGAGCAGTTCTTC. This gives the protein CASSLGAGGGEQFF.

This clonotype was observed many times. CDR3 protein: CSAGSEQFF. CDR3 coding DNA: TGCAGTGCTGGGAGTGAGCAGTTCTTC. The chain couples TRBV20-1 to TRBJ2-1; D perhaps matches TRBD2 (5 bases). Per the germline V gene, CDR1 is DFQATT and CDR2 is SNEGSKA (reference sequence). V lost 5 bases and J lost 9, with 5 bases in between. This CDR3 region has 9 residues.

For this clonotype: Since the CDR3 does not end with the conserved phenylalanine or tryptophan, this likely comes from a read error. The chain links TRBV11-2 to TRBJ2-2; D is unresolved. From germline, CDR1 is SGHAT and CDR2 FQNNGV. V was shortened by 4 bases and J by 6 bases, with 12 bases between the two germline ends. The CDR3 is made up of 14 amino acids. The CDR3 nucleotides are TGTGCCAGCAGCTCCACCAGGCCGGCCGGGGAGCTGTTTTTG. It yields the protein CASSSTRPAGELFL.

The chain employs TRBV5-1 and TRBJ2-7, with D perhaps TRBD1 (5 bases). With 2 bases removed from V and 1 base from J, the gap between germline ends came to 22 bases. The CDR3 is made up of 18 amino acids. Germline-derived CDR1 and CDR2 are SGHRS and YFSETQ. This CDR3 is CASSFLGSRASGSYEQYF. The CDR3 DNA sequence: TGCGCCAGCAGCTTCCTAGGATCCAGGGCGAGTGGTTCCTACGAGCAGTACTTC.